The T cell receptor beta chain described here comes from a study of blood T cell repertoires in COVID-19. In germline, CDR1 is SGHAT, CDR2 FQNNGV. Germline trimming cut 3 bases from V and 5 bases from J; bases unmatched to any gene: 10. CDR3 length equals 15 residues. Clones were read by immunoSEQ multiplex PCR, and TCRdb kept only the in-frame ones, dropping some. This table has about 130,000 clones, approximately 80% appearing once. The V gene is TRBV11-2, the J gene TRBJ2-7; 7 nucleotides agree with TRBD1. Sequencing used peripheral blood. The sequence was obtained from a man in his sixties with acute or convalescent COVID-19. CDR3 DNA: TGTGCCAGCAGCTTCATGAGGGGGCGCCTACACGAGCAGTACTTC. Translating gives CASSFMRGRLHEQYF.